The 18 T cell receptor beta chains reported below all come from one sample, sequenced in a study of blood T cell repertoires in COVID-19. Method: immunoSEQ multiplex PCR; TCRdb's copy keeps in-frame clones and lacks some. This table has fewer than 350,000 clones, about 90% appearing once. Sequenced: peripheral blood. Receptors were obtained from a woman in her fifties or sixties who had recovered from COVID-19.

This chain links TRBV27 with TRBJ1-6; no clear D. This CDR3 contains 16 residues. The germline V and J ends were trimmed by 6 bases and 7 bases, with 19 bases remaining between them. CDR1 and CDR2 from the germline V gene are MNHEY and SMNVEV (reference sequence). Here the CDR3 reads CASSPSGRVSNSPLHF. The CDR3 DNA reads as TGTGCCAGCAGCCCCTCGGGAAGGGTATCGAATTCACCCCTCCACTTT.

This rearrangement joins TRBV4-2 to TRBJ1-4; no clear D. Trimming pared 0 bases from V and 5 bases from J, leaving 10 bases between. This CDR3 spans 15 amino acids. Germline V gene sequence: CDR1 LGHNA, CDR2 YNFKEQ. The CDR3 is CASSQDRVPNEKLFF. The CDR3 region has the DNA TGTGCCAGCAGCCAAGATCGGGTCCCCAATGAAAAACTGTTTTTT.

The chain joins TRBV7-3 to TRBJ2-1, with 13 bases lining up with TRBD2. This CDR3 is built from 14 residues. Germline values: CDR1 SGHTA, CDR2 FQGTGA. Losses at the gene ends were 5 bases for V and 8 bases for J; bases not matched to a gene: 3. The CDR3 reads CASSEGLAGDEQFF. The CDR3 DNA follows: TGTGCCAGCAGCGAAGGACTAGCGGGAGATGAGCAGTTCTTC.

This clone showed up just once. V gene TRBV15 combines with J gene TRBJ2-3; D ambiguous. Germline V CDR1 and CDR2: LNHNV, YYDKDF (reference sequence). Trimming took off 0 bases at V and 3 bases at J, with 4 bases between the two ends. This CDR3 is built from 13 residues. The CDR3 bases are TGTGCCACCAGCAGAGATTATACAGATACGCAGTATTTT. As protein: CATSRDYTDTQYF.

The V call is TRBV5-6, the J call TRBJ2-2; perhaps TRBD1 as D (6 bases). CDR1 and CDR2 (germline): SGHDT, YYEEEE. This CDR3 is 16 amino acids long. V lost 2 bases to trimming and J lost 2 bases, with 13 bases between them. The CDR3 region is CASSLPTGLNTGELFF. CDR3 DNA sequence: TGTGCCAGCAGCTTACCTACAGGGCTAAACACCGGGGAGCTGTTTTTT.

The J gene is TRBJ2-5, the V gene TRBV7-9; TRBD1 might be the D (6 bases). The V end lost 3 bases, the J end lost 5 bases, and 19 bases lay between the germline ends. The CDR3 extends over 16 amino acids. Germline V gives CDR1 SEHNR, CDR2 FQNEAQ (reference sequence). CDR3: CASSFRRDIPRETQYF. CDR3 bases: TGTGCCAGCAGCTTCCGAAGGGACATTCCACGGGAGACCCAGTACTTC.

As for this clone: Additional DNA sequences in this sample encode the identical CDR3. This chain uses TRBV19 with TRBJ2-3; TRBD2 is a possible D gene (5 bases). This CDR3 region has 14 residues. Germline V gene data show CDR1 as LNHDA and CDR2 as SQIVND (reference sequence). V lost 3 bases to trimming and J lost 2 bases, with 9 bases between them. CDR3 region: CASSIGESTDTQYF. The CDR3 DNA follows: TGTGCCAGTAGTATCGGGGAATCCACAGATACGCAGTATTTT. The full variable domain, rest sourced from reference TRBV19 and TRBJ2-3, is DGGITQSPKYLFRKEGQNVTLSCEQNLNHDAMYWYRQDPGQGLRLIYYSQIVNDFQKGDIAEGYSVSREKKESFPLTVTSAQKNPTAFYLCASSIGESTDTQYFGPGTRLTVL.

The rearrangement joins TRBV25-1 to TRBJ1-6, with D uncertain. This CDR3 comprises 13 residues. Trimming removed 1 base at V and 16 bases at J, with 14 bases between. Germline CDR1 reads MGHDK; CDR2 reads SYGVNS. CDR3 sequence reads: CASSESMEGLLHF. The CDR3 nucleotides read TGTGCCAGCAGTGAATCTATGGAAGGACTTCTCCACTTT. The full variable domain, its missing parts supplied by reference TRBV25-1 and TRBJ1-6, is EADIYQTPRYLVIGTGKKITLECSQTMGHDKMYWYQQDPGMELHLIHYSYGVNSTEKGDLSSESTVSRIRTEHFPLTLESARPSHTSQYLCASSESMEGLLHFGNGTRLTVT.

This clone has just one count. The chain combines TRBV15 with TRBJ2-7; D is possibly TRBD2 (7 bases). This CDR3 contains 15 residues. V was shortened by 4 bases and J by 9 bases, with 22 bases between the two germline ends. From germline, CDR1 is LNHNV and CDR2 YYDKDF (reference sequence). In DNA form, the CDR3 reads TGTGCCACCAGCATGGGGGGGACATGGGGATCAGGGCAGTACTTC. Its protein product is CATSMGGTWGSGQYF.

The genes are TRBV19 and TRBJ1-1; D might be TRBD1 (5 bases). Germline V CDR1 and CDR2: LNHDA, SQIVND (reference sequence). This CDR3 has 14 amino acids. V was clipped by 2 bases and J by 2 bases, with 9 bases between them. The CDR3 is CASSIFQGNTEAFF. The CDR3 bases are TGTGCCAGTAGTATATTCCAGGGAAACACTGAAGCTTTCTTT.

This clone was picked up one time. The J gene is TRBJ1-5, the V gene TRBV10-3, with 9 bases identical to TRBD1. This CDR3 has 14 amino acids. CDR1 is ENHRY, CDR2 SYGVKD, per germline. Germline trimming cut 2 bases from V and 7 bases from J; bases unmatched to any gene: 3. In nucleotides, the CDR3 is TGTGCCATCAGTGAGAGGACAGGGGTCCAGCCCCAGCATTTT. Encoded protein: CAISERTGVQPQHF.

The chain is built from TRBV14 and TRBJ1-1; no reliable D call. Trimming pared 4 bases from V and 1 base from J, leaving 7 bases between. Germline loops: CDR1 SGHDN, CDR2 FVKESK. CDR3 length: 13 residues. As DNA, the CDR3 is TGTGCCAGCAGCCTGACGGGGAACACTGAAGCTTTCTTT. The encoded protein is CASSLTGNTEAFF.

This clone has just one count. The rearrangement joins TRBV10-3 to TRBJ1-6, with 7 bases aligning to TRBD1. Germline CDR1 reads ENHRY; CDR2 reads SYGVKD. This CDR3 region has 17 residues. V lost 0 bases, J lost 7 bases, and 9 bases stayed unmatched. The CDR3 is CAISESEGTAQNSPLHF. The CDR3 DNA reads TGTGCCATCAGTGAGTCTGAAGGGACAGCCCAGAATTCACCCCTCCACTTT.

The chain uses TRBV9 and TRBJ1-2; tentative D call: TRBD1 (5 bases). This CDR3 has 14 amino acids. Germline-derived CDR1 and CDR2 are SGDLS and YYNGEE. V lost 4 bases and J lost 4, with 14 bases in between. The chain's CDR3 is CASSISGGPYGYTF. The CDR3 DNA reads as TGTGCCAGCAGCATAAGCGGGGGTCCCTATGGCTACACCTTC.

This chain connects TRBV4-3 to TRBJ2-2; tentative D call: TRBD2 (6 bases). Trimming shortened V by 1 base and J by 4 bases, and 10 bases separated the two germline ends. The CDR3 length is 15 residues. CDR1 is LGHNA and CDR2 is YSLEER in the germline V gene. CDR3 sequence (DNA): TGCGCCAGCAGCCAAGCCGCGCGGGGCACCGGGGAGCTGTTTTTT. This sequence encodes CASSQAARGTGELFF.

The chain couples TRBV10-3 to TRBJ1-5, with TRBD1 as a possible D gene (6 bases). The CDR3 is made up of 13 amino acids. Germline assignment: CDR1 ENHRY and CDR2 SYGVKD. V was clipped by 6 bases and J by 5 bases, with 11 bases between them. For the CDR3, the DNA is TGTGCCATCAGCCGGGACATCCATCAGCCCCAGCATTTT. Protein: CAISRDIHQPQHF.

J is TRBJ1-4 and V is TRBV19; 7 positions agree with TRBD1. The CDR3 is made up of 16 amino acids. In germline, CDR1 is LNHDA, CDR2 SQIVND (reference sequence). V was clipped by 6 bases and J by 2 bases; unmatched bases: 9. The CDR3 sequence: CASSDAWGQTNEKLFF. As DNA, the CDR3 is TGTGCCAGTAGCGACGCGTGGGGACAGACTAATGAAAAACTGTTTTTT.

CDR3 in DNA: TGTGCCAGCAGGGGCAGGCCTGATCAGCCCCAGCATTTT. Translation gives CASRGRPDQPQHF. The chain is built from TRBV12-3 or TRBV12-4 and TRBJ1-5; D not resolved. The germline V and J ends were trimmed by 6 bases and 5 bases, with 11 bases remaining between them. This CDR3 region has 13 residues.